A single sample gave rise to the 7 T cell receptor beta chains below, sequenced in a study of control samples from healthy donors and cancer patients. This table comes from immunoSEQ multiplex PCR, and its TCRdb copy is limited to in-frame clones, with some not included. The table lists about 130,000 clones, roughly 90% of them singletons. The source material was blood. These receptors all stem from a woman in her forties or fifties in good health.

The V gene is TRBV28, the J gene TRBJ1-1; D is ambiguous. The CDR3 consists of 14 residues. The V gene lost 3 bases and the J gene lost 11 bases, with 19 bases spanning the gap. The germline gives CDR1 MDHEN, CDR2 SYDVKM. Written as DNA, the CDR3 is TGTGCCAGCAGTTTTACTCCTCTGGGGATGGCGGCTTTCTTT. Translated: CASSFTPLGMAAFF.

This chain uses TRBV9 with TRBJ2-2; 12 bases agree with TRBD2. With 0 bases clipped from V and 0 bases from J, the junction kept 3 bases outside the gene matches. The CDR3 covers 18 residues. The germline V gene has CDR1 SGDLS and CDR2 YYNGEE. This CDR3 is CASSVASGGASNTGELFF. For the CDR3, the DNA is TGTGCCAGCAGCGTAGCTAGCGGGGGGGCATCGAACACCGGGGAGCTGTTTTTT.

The CDR3 loop reads CASSLSGQGRGYTF. The CDR3 DNA follows: TGTGCCAGCAGCCTCTCGGGACAGGGACGTGGCTACACCTTC. The chain uses TRBV14 and TRBJ1-2; 9 positions agree with TRBD1. Germline V gives CDR1 SGHDN, CDR2 FVKESK. The CDR3 sequence is 14 residues long. V gave up 4 bases and J gave up 7 bases; unmatched junction bases: 7.

The V and J genes are TRBV5-6 and TRBJ2-1; TRBD1 aligns across 8 bases. Germline CDR1 SGHDT, CDR2 YYEEEE. This CDR3 has 19 residues. V gave up 4 bases and J gave up 0 bases; unmatched junction bases: 15. CDR3 loop: CASSRQGRLEPSSYNEQFF. The CDR3 DNA is TGTGCCAGCAGCAGACAGGGGAGACTTGAACCAAGCTCCTACAATGAGCAGTTCTTC.

This CDR3 is CASSEFFRQPQHF. For the CDR3, the DNA is TGTGCCAGCAGTGAATTCTTTCGTCAGCCCCAGCATTTT. This chain uses TRBV6-1 with TRBJ1-5; D not certain. Trimming shortened V by 2 bases and J by 6 bases, and 8 bases separated the two germline ends. Germline loops: CDR1 MNHNS, CDR2 SASEGT. The CDR3 sequence is 13 residues long.

CDR3 nucleotide sequence: TGTGCCAGCACCAAAGGGGGCTTACAAGAGACCCAGTACTTC. Translated: CASTKGGLQETQYF. The chain uses TRBV9 and TRBJ2-5; 7 nucleotides align to TRBD1. Germline values: CDR1 SGDLS, CDR2 YYNGEE. The CDR3 runs to 14 residues. V lost 6 bases, J lost 2 bases, and 7 bases stayed unmatched.

This CDR3 reads CASSTRGGNTIYF. Here the CDR3 DNA reads TGTGCCAGCAGCACCCGGGGTGGAAACACCATATATTTT. The chain combines TRBV13 with TRBJ1-3; D unresolved. CDR1 and CDR2 from the germline V gene are PRHDT and FYEKMQ (reference sequence). This CDR3 region has 13 residues. Trimming removed 5 bases at V and 3 bases at J, with 8 bases between.